Listed below are T cell receptor beta chains from one sample, sequenced in a study of T cell repertoires in cytomegalovirus infection. MiXCR, applied by TCRdb to the reads, yields one record per CDR3 protein. The sample includes 740,000 or so distinct CDR3 sequences, 35% of them seen just once. Material: PBMCs. The receptor set was obtained from a human donor in good health (CMV status not recorded). Some clones in this sample may be carry-over from other donors' samples. The CDR3 runs from the conserved cysteine through the conserved F or W.

CDR3aa,v_gene,j_gene
CASSQDTRAYEQYF,TRBV14,TRBJ2-7
CASRRDRTSSNQPQHF,TRBV6-1,TRBJ1-5
CASSSSGSSNIQYF,TRBV27,TRBJ2-4
CASSLLGQRTPSNQPQHF,TRBV5-5,TRBJ1-5
CASRPVQGQERNTIYF,TRBV10-2,TRBJ1-3
CASSFPVADTQYF,TRBV28,TRBJ2-3
CSASSGAHNEQFF,TRBV20-1,TRBJ2-1
CASSLEGTGYEQYF,TRBV7-8,TRBJ2-7
CASSMPGGFYEQYF,TRBV19,TRBJ2-7
CSVEGWTGNNEQFF,TRBV29-1,TRBJ2-1
CASSQLALIGNTIYF,TRBV4-1,TRBJ1-3
CASSLRVQGGTGNTIYF,TRBV7-8,TRBJ1-3
CASSLARNTDTQYF,TRBV12-3/TRBV12-4,TRBJ2-3
CASSWGGIGRGGYNEQFF,TRBV6-8,TRBJ2-1
CATLSGDSGTQYF,TRBV24-1,TRBJ2-3
CASSQERRGTHEQYF,TRBV4-3,TRBJ2-7
CASSYGLAGGWETQYF,TRBV6-5,TRBJ2-5